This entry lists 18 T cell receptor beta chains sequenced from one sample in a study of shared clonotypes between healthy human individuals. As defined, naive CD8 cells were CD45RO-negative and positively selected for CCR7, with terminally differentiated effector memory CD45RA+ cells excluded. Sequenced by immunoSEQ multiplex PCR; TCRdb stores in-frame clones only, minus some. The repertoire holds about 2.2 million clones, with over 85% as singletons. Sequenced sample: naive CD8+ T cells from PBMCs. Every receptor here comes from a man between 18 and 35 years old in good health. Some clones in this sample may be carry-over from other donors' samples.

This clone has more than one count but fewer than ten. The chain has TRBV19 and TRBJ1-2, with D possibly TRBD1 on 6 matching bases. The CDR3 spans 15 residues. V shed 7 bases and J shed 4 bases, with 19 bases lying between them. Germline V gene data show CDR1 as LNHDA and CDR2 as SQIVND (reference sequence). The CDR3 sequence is CASTSDRTEIYGYTF. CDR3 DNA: TGTGCCAGTACATCCGACCGGACAGAAATCTATGGCTACACCTTC.

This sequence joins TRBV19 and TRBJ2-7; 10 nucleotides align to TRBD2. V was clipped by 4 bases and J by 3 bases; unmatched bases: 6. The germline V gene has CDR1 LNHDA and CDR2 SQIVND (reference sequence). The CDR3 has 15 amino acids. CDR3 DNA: TGTGCCAGTAGTACGACTGTAGCGGGAGGCTACGAGCAGTACTTC. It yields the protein CASSTTVAGGYEQYF.

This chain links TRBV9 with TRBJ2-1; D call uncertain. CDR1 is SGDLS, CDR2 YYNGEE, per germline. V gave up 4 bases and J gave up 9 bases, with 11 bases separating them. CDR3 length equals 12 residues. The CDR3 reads CASSPPDGEQFF. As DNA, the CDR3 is TGTGCCAGCAGCCCCCCCGATGGTGAGCAGTTCTTC.

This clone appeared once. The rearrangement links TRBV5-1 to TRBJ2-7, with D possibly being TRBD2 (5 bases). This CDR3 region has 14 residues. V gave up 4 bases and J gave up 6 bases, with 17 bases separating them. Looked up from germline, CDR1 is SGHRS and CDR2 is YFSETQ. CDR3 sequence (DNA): TGCGCCAGCAGCCCGGGATCTCGACGGGCCGAGCAGTACTTC. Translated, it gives CASSPGSRRAEQYF.

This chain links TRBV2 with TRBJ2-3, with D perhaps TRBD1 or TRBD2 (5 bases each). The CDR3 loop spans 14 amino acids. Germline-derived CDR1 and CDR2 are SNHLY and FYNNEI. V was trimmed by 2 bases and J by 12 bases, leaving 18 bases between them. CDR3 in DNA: TGTGCCAGCAGTGAAAGGGGACGGCCAGTTTCCCAGTATTTT. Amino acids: CASSERGRPVSQYF.

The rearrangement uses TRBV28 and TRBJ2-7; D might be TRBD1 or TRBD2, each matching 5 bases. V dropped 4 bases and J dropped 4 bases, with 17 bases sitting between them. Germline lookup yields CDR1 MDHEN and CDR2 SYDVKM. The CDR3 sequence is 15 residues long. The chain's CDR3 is CASSSLWGSGYEQYF. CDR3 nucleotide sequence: TGTGCCAGCAGTTCCCTTTGGGGGAGTGGGTACGAGCAGTACTTC.

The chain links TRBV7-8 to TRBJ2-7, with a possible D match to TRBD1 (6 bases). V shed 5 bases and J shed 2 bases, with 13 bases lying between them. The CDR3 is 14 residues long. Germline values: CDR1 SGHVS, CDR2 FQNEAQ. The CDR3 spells CASSDRDRPYEQYF. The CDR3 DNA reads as TGTGCCAGCAGCGATCGAGACAGGCCCTACGAGCAGTACTTC.

CDR3 in DNA: TGTGCCAGCAGCCCCCGCGGGTACGCCACTAACTATGGCTACACCTTC. This codes for CASSPRGYATNYGYTF. This chain links TRBV13 with TRBJ1-2; no clear D gene. CDR3 length: 16 amino acids. Germline V gives CDR1 PRHDT, CDR2 FYEKMQ (reference sequence). Between the trimmed V and J ends, which lost 5 bases and 0 bases, there was a span of 16 bases.

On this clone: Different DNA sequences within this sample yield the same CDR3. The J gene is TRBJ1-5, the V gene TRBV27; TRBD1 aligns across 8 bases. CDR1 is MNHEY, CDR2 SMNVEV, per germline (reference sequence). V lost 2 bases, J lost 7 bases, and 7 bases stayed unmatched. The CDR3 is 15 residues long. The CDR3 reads CASSLGQGAWQPQHF. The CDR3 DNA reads TGTGCCAGCAGTTTAGGGCAGGGGGCCTGGCAGCCCCAGCATTTT.

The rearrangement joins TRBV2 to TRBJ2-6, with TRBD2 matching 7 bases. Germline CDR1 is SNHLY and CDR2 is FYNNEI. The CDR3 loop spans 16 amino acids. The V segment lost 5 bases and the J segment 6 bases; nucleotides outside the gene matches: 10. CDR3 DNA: TGTGCCAGCAGTTCCCCGCGGGGGTACCCGGCCAACGTCCTGACTTTC. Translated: CASSSPRGYPANVLTF. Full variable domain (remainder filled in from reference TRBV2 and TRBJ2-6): EPEVTQTPSHQVTQMGQEVILRCVPISNHLYFYWYRQILGQKVEFLVSFYNNEISEKSEIFDDQFSVERPDGSNFTLKIRSTKLEDSAMYFCASSSPRGYPANVLTFGAGSRLTVL.

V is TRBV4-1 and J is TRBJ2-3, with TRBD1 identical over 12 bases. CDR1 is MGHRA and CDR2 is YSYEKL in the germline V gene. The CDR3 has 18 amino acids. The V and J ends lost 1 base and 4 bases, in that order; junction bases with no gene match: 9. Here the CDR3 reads CASSQVGWGQGAPDTQYF. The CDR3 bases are TGCGCCAGCAGCCAAGTTGGGTGGGGACAGGGGGCCCCAGATACGCAGTATTTT.

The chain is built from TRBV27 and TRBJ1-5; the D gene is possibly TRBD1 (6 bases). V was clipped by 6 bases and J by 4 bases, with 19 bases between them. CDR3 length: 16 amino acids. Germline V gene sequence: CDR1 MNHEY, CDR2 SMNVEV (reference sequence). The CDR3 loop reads CASSLSFGQINQPQHF. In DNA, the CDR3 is TGTGCCAGCAGCCTTTCCTTCGGACAGATTAATCAGCCCCAGCATTTT.

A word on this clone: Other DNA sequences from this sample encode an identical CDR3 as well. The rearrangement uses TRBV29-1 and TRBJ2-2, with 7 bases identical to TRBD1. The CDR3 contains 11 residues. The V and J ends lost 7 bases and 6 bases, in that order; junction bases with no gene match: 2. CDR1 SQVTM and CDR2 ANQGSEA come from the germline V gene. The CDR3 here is CSARGSGELFF. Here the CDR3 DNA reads TGCAGCGCCAGGGGGTCCGGGGAGCTGTTTTTT.

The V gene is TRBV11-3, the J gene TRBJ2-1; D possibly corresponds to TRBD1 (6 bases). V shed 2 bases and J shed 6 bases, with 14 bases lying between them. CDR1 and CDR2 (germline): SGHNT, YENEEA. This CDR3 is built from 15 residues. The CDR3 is CASSLNEGESNEQFF. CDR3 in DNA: TGTGCCAGCAGCTTAAATGAGGGGGAATCCAATGAGCAGTTCTTC.

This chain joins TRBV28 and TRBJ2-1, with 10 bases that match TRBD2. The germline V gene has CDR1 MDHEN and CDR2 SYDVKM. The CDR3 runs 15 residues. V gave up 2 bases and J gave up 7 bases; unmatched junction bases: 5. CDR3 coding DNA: TGTGCCAGCAGTTTAAGAGCGGGAGGGAATAATGAGCAGTTCTTC. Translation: CASSLRAGGNNEQFF.

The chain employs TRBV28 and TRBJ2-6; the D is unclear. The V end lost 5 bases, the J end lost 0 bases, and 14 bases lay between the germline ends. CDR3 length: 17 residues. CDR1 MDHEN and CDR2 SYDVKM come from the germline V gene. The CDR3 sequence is CASSIHWTNSGANVLTF. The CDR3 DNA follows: TGTGCCAGCAGTATCCATTGGACGAACTCTGGGGCCAACGTCCTGACTTTC.

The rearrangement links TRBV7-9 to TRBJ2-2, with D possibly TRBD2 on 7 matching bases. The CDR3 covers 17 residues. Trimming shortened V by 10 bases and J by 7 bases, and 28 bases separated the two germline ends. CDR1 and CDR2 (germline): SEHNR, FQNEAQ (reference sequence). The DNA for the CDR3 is TGTGCCACTCTTCGGACAGAGACCGTAGCGGGTAACGGGGAGCTGTTTTTT. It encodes CATLRTETVAGNGELFF.

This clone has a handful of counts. CDR3 protein: CAWSVRGAELFF. Written as DNA, the CDR3 is TGTGCCTGGAGTGTGCGGGGGGCGGAACTGTTTTTT. The chain recombines TRBV30 with TRBJ1-4; a possible D gene is TRBD1 (6 bases). The CDR3 totals 12 residues. The V gene lost 0 bases and the J gene lost 12 bases, with 11 bases spanning the gap. CDR1 and CDR2 (germline): GTSNPN, SVGIG (reference sequence).